These 21 T cell receptor beta chains were all obtained from the same sample, sequenced in a study of blood T cells in healthy people across ages (dated by TCRdb to the mid-2010s). The method behind the library was 5' RACE. The sequencing machine was an Illumina HiSeq 2500. The second PCR ran for about 6 to 12 cycles and used a J-beta primer mix along with a sample-barcoded 5' primer. Using fastp trimming at Q25 and MiXCR clonotype assembly, TCRdb reanalyzed the public sequencing data and kept in-frame beta chains. Entries are consolidated by CDR3 protein sequence, retaining the most common genes and DNA. The sample records about 760,000 distinct CDR3 sequences, 45% to 70% of which are singletons. Jointly, the top ten make up around 24% of the sample. The source material was blood. These receptors all stem from a man aged 35 to 55 in good health.

This clonotype has just a few counts. The rearrangement joins TRBV12-3 or TRBV12-4 to TRBJ2-5, with D unresolved. The germline V and J ends were trimmed by 7 bases and 5 bases, with 14 bases remaining between them. The CDR3 has 13 residues. The DNA for the CDR3 is TGTGCCAGCACCCTTAGGGCCCGGGAGACCCAGTACTTC. Its protein product is CASTLRARETQYF.

The rearrangement joins TRBV7-2 to TRBJ2-6, with D maybe TRBD2 (5 bases). The CDR3 runs to 16 residues. CDR1 is SGHTA and CDR2 is FQGNSA in the germline V gene. Trimming removed 5 bases at V and 5 bases at J, with 16 bases between. CDR3 coding DNA: TGTGCCAGCAGCACTCAAGAGAGGAGGTGGGCCAACGTCCTGACTTTC. Its translation: CASSTQERRWANVLTF. Supplemented by reference TRBV7-2 and TRBJ2-6, the full variable domain reads GAGVSQSPSNKVTEKGKDVELRCDPISGHTALYWYRQSLGQGLEFLIYFQGNSAPDKSGLPSDRFSAERTGGSVSTLTIQRTQQEDSAVYLCASSTQERRWANVLTFGAGSRLTVL.

The rearrangement joins TRBV4-3 to TRBJ2-3; D possibly corresponds to TRBD2 (5 bases). V lost 0 bases to trimming and J lost 4 bases, with 11 bases between them. Germline CDR1 is LGHNA and CDR2 is YSLEER. The CDR3 has 15 residues. The CDR3 loop reads CASSQERSGADTQYF. The CDR3 DNA reads as TGCGCCAGCAGCCAAGAAAGGTCCGGGGCAGATACGCAGTATTTT.

The chain recombines TRBV7-2 with TRBJ2-4; D unclear. The DNA end is a closer match to TRBJ2-7, so the J assignment may be wrong. Germline V CDR1 and CDR2: SGHTA, FQGNSA. There are 15 residues in the CDR3. This CDR3 is CASSLLSRTHYEQYF. In DNA form, the CDR3 reads TGTGCCAGCAGCTTGCTTTCCAGGACCCACTACGAGCAGTACTTC.

This clonotype was seen more than once but under ten times. The chain uses TRBV6-1 and TRBJ2-3; 11 bases map to TRBD2. The CDR3 has 16 residues. J was trimmed by 5 bases and V by 5 bases; bases with no gene match: 9. The germline V gene has CDR1 MNHNS and CDR2 SASEGT. The chain's CDR3 is CASSLIAGGVEDTQYF. CDR3 sequence (DNA): TGTGCCAGCAGTCTTATAGCGGGAGGGGTGGAAGATACGCAGTATTTT.

This clonotype was observed at least ten times. The chain joins TRBV28 to TRBJ1-5, with 8 nucleotides matching TRBD1. Germline V lookup: CDR1 MDHEN, CDR2 SYDVKM. After removal of 6 bases from V and 7 bases from J, the junction contained 11 bases not matched to a gene. The CDR3 spans 15 residues. The CDR3 region has the DNA TGTGCCAGCAGCTCATCCGGACAGGGTGGGCAGCCCCAGCATTTT. Translating gives CASSSSGQGGQPQHF. The full variable domain, completed using reference TRBV28 and TRBJ1-5, is DVKVTQSSRYLVKRTGEKVFLECVQDMDHENMFWYRQDPGLGLRLIYFSYDVKMKEKGDIPEGYSVSREKKERFSLILESASTNQTSMYLCASSSSGQGGQPQHFGDGTRLSIL.

V and J are TRBV29-1 and TRBJ2-2; D unresolved. The CDR3 runs 14 residues. Germline CDR1 is SQVTM and CDR2 is ANQGSEA. Trimming took off 3 bases at V and 5 bases at J, with 13 bases between the two ends. The CDR3 sequence: CSVEETTSTGELFF. The CDR3 DNA follows: TGCAGCGTTGAGGAGACCACTTCAACCGGGGAGCTGTTTTTT.

V gene TRBV15 combines with J gene TRBJ2-7, with a tentative D call TRBD2 (7 bases). Trimming took off 4 bases at V and 2 bases at J, with 12 bases between the two ends. Germline CDR1 reads LNHNV; CDR2 reads YYDKDF (reference sequence). This CDR3 contains 14 residues. CDR3 DNA sequence: TGTGCCACCAGCAAGTCGGGGGGCACCTACGAGCAGTACTTC. Its protein product is CATSKSGGTYEQYF.

The chain joins TRBV29-1 to TRBJ1-1, with a weak D call TRBD1 (5 bases). Trimming took off 1 base at V and 3 bases at J, with 9 bases between the two ends. CDR3 size: 13 residues. The germline CDR1 and CDR2 sequences are SQVTM and ANQGSEA. The CDR3 DNA follows: TGCAGCGTTGAAGGGACCAGGGACACTGAAGCTTTCTTT. Its translation is CSVEGTRDTEAFF.

J is TRBJ1-4 and V is TRBV20-1; 8 nucleotides match TRBD1. This CDR3 spans 11 amino acids. V lost 3 bases, J lost 15 bases, and 6 bases stayed unmatched. The V gene's germline CDR1 is DFQATT and CDR2 SNEGSKA (reference sequence). The CDR3 DNA reads as TGCAGTGCTAGGGCCCCGGGACAGGTGTTTTTT. Encoded protein: CSARAPGQVFF.

CDR3 amino acids: CASSSKSGTGAFFHEQYF. DNA for the CDR3: TGTGCCAGCAGCTCCAAGTCAGGGACTGGCGCTTTCTTTCACGAGCAGTACTTC. The chain combines TRBV7-9 with TRBJ2-5; D may be TRBD2 (6 bases). The J call may be faulty, since TRBJ2-7 better matches the DNA end. In germline, CDR1 is SEHNR, CDR2 FQNEAQ (reference sequence). This CDR3 is built from 18 residues.

The chain uses TRBV27 and TRBJ2-5; tentative D call: TRBD1 (6 bases). Deletions cut 5 bases from V and 0 bases from J, with 16 bases between. CDR3 size: 16 residues. Germline V CDR1 and CDR2: MNHEY, SMNVEV (reference sequence). CDR3 nucleotides: TGTGCCAGCAGTCCCACAGGCTGGGGGCACCAAGAGACCCAGTACTTC. Its translation is CASSPTGWGHQETQYF.

This chain joins TRBV28 and TRBJ1-4, with D unclear. Germline CDR1 is MDHEN and CDR2 is SYDVKM. V lost 5 bases, J lost 8 bases, and 12 bases lay in between. CDR3 length: 13 residues. The CDR3 DNA reads as TGTGCCAGCAGTGGATTTAGTTCCGAAAAACTGTTTTTT. Translated, it gives CASSGFSSEKLFF.

This clonotype was seen only a few times. V and J are TRBV12-3 or TRBV12-4 and TRBJ2-7; 7 bases fit TRBD2. This CDR3 has 16 amino acids. The ends lost 6 bases at V and 3 bases at J; junction bases unmatched: 14. The CDR3 DNA sequence: TGTGCCAGCAGCTGGAGAGGCGGGGAGGGTGGCTACGAGCAGTACTTC. It codes for CASSWRGGEGGYEQYF.

The chain has TRBV15 and TRBJ2-4; TRBD1 is a possible D gene (5 bases). CDR1 and CDR2 from the germline V gene are LNHNV and YYDKDF (reference sequence). V gave up 3 bases and J gave up 13 bases, with 22 bases separating them. The CDR3 runs to 15 residues. The CDR3 nucleotides read TGTGCCACCAGCAGCGACAGCAGAGGATCCAATGAGCAGTACTTC. Translating it yields CATSSDSRGSNEQYF.

The rearrangement joins TRBV11-2 to TRBJ2-5; a possible D gene is TRBD2 (5 bases). V lost 0 bases to trimming and J lost 7 bases, with 12 bases between them. Germline values: CDR1 SGHAT, CDR2 FQNNGV. The CDR3 spans 14 residues. In DNA, the CDR3 is TGTGCCAGCAGCTTAGATAGGCGGGTGGGGACCCAGTACTTC. Residues: CASSLDRRVGTQYF.

This clonotype was observed a handful of times. The rearrangement links TRBV7-9 to TRBJ2-7; D is uncertain. V shed 6 bases and J shed 2 bases, with 14 bases lying between them. CDR1 is SEHNR, CDR2 FQNEAQ, per germline (reference sequence). The CDR3 loop spans 14 amino acids. CDR3 bases: TGTGCCAGCAGTCCGACCAGTAGGCCCTACGAGCAGTACTTC. Translating it yields CASSPTSRPYEQYF.

The chain joins TRBV11-3 to TRBJ2-7; D gene unclear. Deletions cut 3 bases from V and 0 bases from J, with 6 bases between. Germline V gene data show CDR1 as SGHNT and CDR2 as YENEEA. The CDR3 spans 13 residues. This CDR3 is CASSFPHSYEQYF. The CDR3, as DNA: TGTGCCAGCAGCTTCCCGCACTCCTACGAGCAGTACTTC.

The chain is built from TRBV4-1 and TRBJ2-6; 9 bases fit TRBD1. Germline loops: CDR1 MGHRA, CDR2 YSYEKL. J was trimmed by 4 bases and V by 5 bases; bases with no gene match: 9. CDR3 size: 17 residues. The CDR3 DNA reads TGCGCCAGCAGCTTGGGGACAGGGTCGTGGGGGGCCAACGTCCTGACTTTC. Translation: CASSLGTGSWGANVLTF.

The chain joins TRBV1 to TRBJ1-2; the D call in the table, TRBD1, was not verified against the DNA. TRBV1 is shown as a pseudogene. The CDR3 spans 13 residues. The CDR3 protein is CTSRTGVRYGYTF. The CDR3 nucleotides are TGCACCAGCCGGACAGGGGTTCGCTATGGCTACACCTTC.

This clonotype was seen a handful of times. The chain couples TRBV7-3 to TRBJ2-1, with a possible D match to TRBD2 (5 bases). V lost 2 bases to trimming and J lost 13 bases, with 12 bases between them. Germline V lookup: CDR1 SGHTA, CDR2 FQGTGA. The CDR3 length is 12 residues. CDR3 sequence: CASSLGSEAQFF. As DNA, the CDR3 is TGTGCCAGCAGCTTAGGGTCGGAGGCACAGTTCTTC.